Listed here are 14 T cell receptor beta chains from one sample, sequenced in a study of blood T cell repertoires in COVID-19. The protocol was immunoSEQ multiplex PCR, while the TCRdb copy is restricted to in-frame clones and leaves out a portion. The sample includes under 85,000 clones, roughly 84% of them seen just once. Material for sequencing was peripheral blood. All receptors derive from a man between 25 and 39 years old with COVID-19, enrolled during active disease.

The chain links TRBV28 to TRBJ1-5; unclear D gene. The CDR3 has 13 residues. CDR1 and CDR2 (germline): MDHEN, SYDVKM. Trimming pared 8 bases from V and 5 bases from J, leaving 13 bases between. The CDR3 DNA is TGTGCCAGCGAAGGAGGGAAGGATCAGCCCCAGCATTTT. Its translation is CASEGGKDQPQHF.

In nucleotides, the CDR3 is TGCGCCAGCAGTCAGGGGAGCAGCAATCAGCCCCAGCATTTT. Translated: CASSQGSSNQPQHF. V usage is TRBV10-2 and J usage is TRBJ1-5, with a possible D match to TRBD1 (6 bases). Germline values: CDR1 WSHSY, CDR2 SAAADI. With 5 bases removed from V and 1 base from J, the gap between germline ends came to 9 bases. The CDR3 covers 14 residues.

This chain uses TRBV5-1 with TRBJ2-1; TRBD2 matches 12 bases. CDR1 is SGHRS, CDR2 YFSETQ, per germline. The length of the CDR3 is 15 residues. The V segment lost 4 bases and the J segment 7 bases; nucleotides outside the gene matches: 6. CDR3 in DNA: TGCGCCAGCAGCCTGACTAGCGGGAGTATAAATGAGCAGTTCTTC. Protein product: CASSLTSGSINEQFF.

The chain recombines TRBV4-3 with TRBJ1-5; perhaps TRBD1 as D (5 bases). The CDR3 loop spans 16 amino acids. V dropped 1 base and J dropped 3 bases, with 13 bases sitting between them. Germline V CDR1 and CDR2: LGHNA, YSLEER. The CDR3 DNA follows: TGCGCCAGCAGCCAAGCGCGGGACCTCGCCAATCAGCCCCAGCATTTT. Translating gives CASSQARDLANQPQHF.

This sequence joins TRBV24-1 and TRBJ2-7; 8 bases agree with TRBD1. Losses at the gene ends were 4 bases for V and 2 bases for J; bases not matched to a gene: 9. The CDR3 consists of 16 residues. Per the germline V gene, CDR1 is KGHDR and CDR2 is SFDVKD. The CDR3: CATSDRTGNGPYEQYF. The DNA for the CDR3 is TGTGCCACCAGTGACCGGACAGGGAACGGCCCCTACGAGCAGTACTTC.

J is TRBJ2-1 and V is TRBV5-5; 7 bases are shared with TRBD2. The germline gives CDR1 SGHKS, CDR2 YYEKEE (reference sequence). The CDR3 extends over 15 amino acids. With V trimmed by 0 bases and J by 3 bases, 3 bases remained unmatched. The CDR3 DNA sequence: TGTGCCAGCAGCTTGGCACTAGCGAGCTACAATGAGCAGTTCTTC. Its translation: CASSLALASYNEQFF.

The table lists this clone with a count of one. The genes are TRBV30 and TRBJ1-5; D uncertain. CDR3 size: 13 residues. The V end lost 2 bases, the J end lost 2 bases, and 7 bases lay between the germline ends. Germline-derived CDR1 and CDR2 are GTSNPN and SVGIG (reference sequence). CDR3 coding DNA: TGTGCCTGGAGTCAGGCTGGCAATCAGCCCCAGCATTTT. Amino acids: CAWSQAGNQPQHF.

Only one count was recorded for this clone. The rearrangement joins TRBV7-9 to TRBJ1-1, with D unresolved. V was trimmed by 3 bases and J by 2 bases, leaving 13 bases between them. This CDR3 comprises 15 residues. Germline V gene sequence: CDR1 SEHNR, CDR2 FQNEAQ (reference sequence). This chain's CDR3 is CASSLRIGINTEAFF. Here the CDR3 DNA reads TGTGCCAGCAGCTTGAGGATCGGTATAAACACTGAAGCTTTCTTT.

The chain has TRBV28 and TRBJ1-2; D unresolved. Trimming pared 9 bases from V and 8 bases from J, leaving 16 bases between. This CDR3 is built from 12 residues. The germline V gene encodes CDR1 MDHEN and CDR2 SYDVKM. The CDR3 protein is CASQLAREGYTF. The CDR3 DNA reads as TGTGCCAGTCAATTGGCCCGGGAAGGCTACACCTTC.

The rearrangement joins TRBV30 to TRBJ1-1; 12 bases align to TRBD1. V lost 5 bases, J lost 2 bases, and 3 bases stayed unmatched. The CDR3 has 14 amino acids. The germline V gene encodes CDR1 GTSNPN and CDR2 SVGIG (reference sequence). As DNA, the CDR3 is TGTGCCTGGGGGGACAGGGGGCGCAACACTGAAGCTTTCTTT. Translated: CAWGDRGRNTEAFF.

The CDR3 DNA sequence: TGCGCCAGCAGCTTGAGGACAGGGCGGGATGGCTACACCTTC. This translates into CASSLRTGRDGYTF. The chain carries TRBV5-1 and TRBJ1-2, with 8 bases lining up with TRBD1. V was clipped by 1 base and J by 6 bases; unmatched bases: 5. This CDR3 comprises 14 residues. CDR1 and CDR2 from the germline V gene are SGHRS and YFSETQ.

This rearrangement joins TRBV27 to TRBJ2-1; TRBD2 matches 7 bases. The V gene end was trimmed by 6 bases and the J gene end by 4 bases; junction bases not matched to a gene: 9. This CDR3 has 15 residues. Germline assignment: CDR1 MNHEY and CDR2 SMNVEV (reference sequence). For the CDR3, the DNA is TGTGCCAGCAGCCGCCTATCTAGCGGATACAATGAGCAGTTCTTC. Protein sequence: CASSRLSSGYNEQFF.

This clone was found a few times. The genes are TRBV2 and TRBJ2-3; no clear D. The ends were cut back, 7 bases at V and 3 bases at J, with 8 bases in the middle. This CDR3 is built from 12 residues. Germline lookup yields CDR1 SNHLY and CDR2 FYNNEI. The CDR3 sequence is CASTAETDTQYF. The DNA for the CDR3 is TGTGCCAGCACGGCGGAAACAGATACGCAGTATTTT.

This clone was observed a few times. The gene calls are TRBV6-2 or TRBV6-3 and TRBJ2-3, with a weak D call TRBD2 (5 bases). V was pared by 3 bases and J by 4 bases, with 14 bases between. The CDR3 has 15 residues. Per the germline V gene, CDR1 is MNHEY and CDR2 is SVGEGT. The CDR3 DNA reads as TGTGCCAGCAGTTATCATCAGCGGACCTCAGATACGCAGTATTTT. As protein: CASSYHQRTSDTQYF.